Listed below are T cell receptor beta chains from one sample, sequenced in a study of blood T cells in healthy people across ages. MiXCR, run by TCRdb on the 5' RACE reads, gives a single entry per CDR3 protein. Of around 850,000 distinct CDR3 sequences listed, roughly 35% are singletons. Sequenced input: blood. Every receptor here comes from a man between 18 and 35 years old in good health. Each CDR3 is given with its conserved first and last residue. A D gene is named only where the DNA matches it firmly. Clone size appears in some rows only: once, few, many, or a class for an expanded clone.

clone size	D gene	V gene	J gene	CDR3 DNA	CDR3 protein
few	NA	TRBV5-1	TRBJ1-2	TGCGCCAGCAGCTTGGGGTTGGGGCGATCTTTCGGCGGCTACACCTTC	CASSLGLGRSFGGYTF
few	TRBD1	TRBV12-3/TRBV12-4	TRBJ1-5	TGTGCCAGCAGTCCGGGTGGGGGACAGGACTATAGCAATCAGCCCCAGCATTTT	CASSPGGGQDYSNQPQHF
few	NA	TRBV28	TRBJ2-3	TGTGCCAGCAGTCCCCAAGGACTGGGACTTAGCACAGATACGCAGTATTTT	CASSPQGLGLSTDTQYF
many	NA	TRBV12-3/TRBV12-4	TRBJ2-3	TGTGCCAGCAGTTTCCCTAGCGTAGTAGATACGCAGTATTTT	CASSFPSVVDTQYF
NA	NA	TRBV12-3/TRBV12-4	TRBJ2-3	TGTGCCAGCAGTATAAGGGGCGGAGCAGATACGCAGTATTTT	CASSIRGGADTQYF
few	TRBD1	TRBV29-1	TRBJ1-2	TGCAGCGACACCGGGACAGGGGTCTTCATCGGTGGCTACACCTTC	CSDTGTGVFIGGYTF
few	NA	TRBV28	TRBJ1-1	TGTGCCAGCAGTCCCGTCCGGGGAGGGGGAGATTATGGAGCTTTCTTT	CASSPVRGGGDYGAFF
NA	NA	TRBV10-3	TRBJ2-6	TGTGCCATCAGTGAGTCTACCGGGGCCAACGTCCTGACTTTC	CAISESTGANVLTF
NA	NA	TRBV6-2/TRBV6-3	TRBJ2-2	TGTGCCAGCAGGCCAGGGTTCCCCGGGGAGCTGTTTTTT	CASRPGFPGELFF
NA	NA	TRBV20-1	TRBJ1-2	TGCAGTGCTAGAGAGGGACGTAACGAACTATATGGCTACACCTTC	CSAREGRNELYGYTF
NA	TRBD2	TRBV7-2	TRBJ2-3	TGTGCCAGCAGCTTACTGACTAGCGGGGTAACTAGCACAGATACGCAGTATTTT	CASSLLTSGVTSTDTQYF
NA	NA	TRBV20-1	TRBJ1-1	TGCAGTGCTAGCCCTAACCCTGAAGCTTTCTTT	CSASPNPEAFF
NA	NA	TRBV5-6	TRBJ2-1	TGTGCCAGCAGCTCGGGACTGTACAATGAGCAGTTCTTC	CASSSGLYNEQFF
many	NA	TRBV6-5	TRBJ2-3	TGTGCCAGCAGTTACTCGGGGTACACAGATACGCAGTATTTT	CASSYSGYTDTQYF
once	TRBD1	TRBV6-2/TRBV6-3	TRBJ1-5	TGTGCCAGCAGTAGGACAGGGTATCAGCCCCAGCATTTT	CASSRTGYQPQHF
many	NA	TRBV4-1	TRBJ1-4	TGCGCCAGCAGCCAAGATCCGGGATTGACTAATGAAAAACTGTTTTTT	CASSQDPGLTNEKLFF
NA	NA	TRBV4-1	TRBJ1-5	TGCGCCAGCAGCCAAGGGGGCAGGGTACCCAATCAGCCCCAGCATTTT	CASSQGGRVPNQPQHF
few	TRBD1	TRBV12-3/TRBV12-4	TRBJ1-2	TGTGCCAGCAGCCCCCCCGGGACAGGGGGAGGCTACACCTTC	CASSPPGTGGGYTF
NA	NA	TRBV30	TRBJ2-6	TGTGCCTGGATGTTCACAGGTCCATACTCTGGGGCCAACGTCCTGACTTTC	CAWMFTGPYSGANVLTF
NA	TRBD1	TRBV4-1	TRBJ2-2	TGCGCCAGCAGCCAGGCTACCCCTCCGGGACAGGGGGCGGTCGGGGAGCTGTTTTTT	CASSQATPPGQGAVGELFF
few	NA	TRBV7-8	TRBJ2-7	TGTGCCAGCACCGAGGACAGTAGCGAGCAGTACTTC	CASTEDSSEQYF
NA	NA	TRBV12-3/TRBV12-4	TRBJ2-5	TGTGCCAGCAGTTTAGTAATCGGGACGGGACAAGAGACCCAGTACTTC	CASSLVIGTGQETQYF
NA	NA	TRBV7-9	TRBJ1-1	TGTGCCAGCAGCTTCGAGGTGGCGAACACTGAAGCTTTCTTT	CASSFEVANTEAFF